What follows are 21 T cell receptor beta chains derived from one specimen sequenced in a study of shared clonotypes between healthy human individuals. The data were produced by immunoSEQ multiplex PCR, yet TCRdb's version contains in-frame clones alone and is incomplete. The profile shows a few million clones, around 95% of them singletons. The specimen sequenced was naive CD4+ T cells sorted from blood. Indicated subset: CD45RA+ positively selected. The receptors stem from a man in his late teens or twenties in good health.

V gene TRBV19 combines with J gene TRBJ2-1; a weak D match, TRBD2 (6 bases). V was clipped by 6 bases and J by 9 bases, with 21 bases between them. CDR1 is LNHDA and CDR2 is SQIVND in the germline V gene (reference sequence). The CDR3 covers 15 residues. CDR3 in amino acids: CASRTYGSALGEQFF. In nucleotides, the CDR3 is TGTGCCAGTAGAACCTACGGGAGCGCACTAGGTGAGCAGTTCTTC.

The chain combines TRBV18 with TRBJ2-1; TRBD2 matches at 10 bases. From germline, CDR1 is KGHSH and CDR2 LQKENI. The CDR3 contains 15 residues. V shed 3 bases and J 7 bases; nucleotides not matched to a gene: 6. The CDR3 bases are TGTGCCAGCTCACCCCCTAGCGGGGGTCCGAATGAGCAGTTCTTC. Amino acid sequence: CASSPPSGGPNEQFF.

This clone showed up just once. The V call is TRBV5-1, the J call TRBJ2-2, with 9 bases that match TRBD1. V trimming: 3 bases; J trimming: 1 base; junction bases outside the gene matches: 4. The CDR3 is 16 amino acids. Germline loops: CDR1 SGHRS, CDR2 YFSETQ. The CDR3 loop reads CASSSTGGLNTGELFF. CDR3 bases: TGCGCCAGCAGCTCAACAGGGGGCCTGAACACCGGGGAGCTGTTTTTT.

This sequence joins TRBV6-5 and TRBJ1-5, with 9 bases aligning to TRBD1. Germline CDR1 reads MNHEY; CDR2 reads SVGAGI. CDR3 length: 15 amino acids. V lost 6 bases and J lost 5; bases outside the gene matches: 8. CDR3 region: CASRPPGQGHQPQHF. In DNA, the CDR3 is TGTGCCAGCAGGCCTCCGGGACAGGGCCATCAGCCCCAGCATTTT.

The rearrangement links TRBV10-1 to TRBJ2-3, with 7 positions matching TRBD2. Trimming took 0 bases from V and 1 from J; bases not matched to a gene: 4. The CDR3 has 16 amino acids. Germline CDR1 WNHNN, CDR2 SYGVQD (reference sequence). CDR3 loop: CASSESGGWGTDTQYF. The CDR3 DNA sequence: TGCGCCAGCAGTGAGTCGGGAGGGTGGGGCACAGATACGCAGTATTTT.

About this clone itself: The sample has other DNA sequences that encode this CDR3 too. CDR3 sequence: CASSLEVAGDGYTF. CDR3 in DNA: TGTGCCAGCAGCTTAGAGGTGGCCGGTGATGGCTACACCTTC. The genes are TRBV7-9 and TRBJ1-2; D unresolved. There are 14 residues in the CDR3. Germline V CDR1 and CDR2: SEHNR, FQNEAQ (reference sequence). The V gene lost 1 base and the J gene lost 6 bases, with 12 bases spanning the gap.

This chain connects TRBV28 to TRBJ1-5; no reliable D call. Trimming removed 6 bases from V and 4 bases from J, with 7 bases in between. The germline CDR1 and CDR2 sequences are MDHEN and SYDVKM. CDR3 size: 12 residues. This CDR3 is CASRYGNQPQHF. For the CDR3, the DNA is TGTGCCAGCAGGTACGGGAATCAGCCCCAGCATTTT.

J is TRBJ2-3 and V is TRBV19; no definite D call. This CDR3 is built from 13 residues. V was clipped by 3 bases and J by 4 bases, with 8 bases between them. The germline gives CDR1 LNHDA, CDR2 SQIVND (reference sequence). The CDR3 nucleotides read TGTGCCAGTAGTATGTTCGCAGCAGATACGCAGTATTTT. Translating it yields CASSMFAADTQYF.

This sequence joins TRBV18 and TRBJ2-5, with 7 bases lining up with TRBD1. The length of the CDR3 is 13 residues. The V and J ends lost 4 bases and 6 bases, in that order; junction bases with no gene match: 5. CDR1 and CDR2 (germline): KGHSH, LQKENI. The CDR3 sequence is CASSLDRVQTQYF. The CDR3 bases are TGTGCCAGCTCACTCGACAGGGTCCAGACCCAGTACTTC.

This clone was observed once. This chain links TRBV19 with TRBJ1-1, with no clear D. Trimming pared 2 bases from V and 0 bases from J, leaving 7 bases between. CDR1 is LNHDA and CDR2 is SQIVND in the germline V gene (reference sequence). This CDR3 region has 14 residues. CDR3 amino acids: CASSISNLNTEAFF. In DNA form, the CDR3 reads TGTGCCAGTAGTATAAGTAATTTGAACACTGAAGCTTTCTTT.

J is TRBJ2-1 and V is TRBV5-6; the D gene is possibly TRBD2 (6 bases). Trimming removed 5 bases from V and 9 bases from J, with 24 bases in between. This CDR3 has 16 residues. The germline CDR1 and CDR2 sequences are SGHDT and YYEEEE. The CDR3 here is CASSLSSGTVTGEQFF. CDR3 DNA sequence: TGTGCCAGCAGTCTCTCGTCGGGGACTGTCACAGGTGAGCAGTTCTTC.

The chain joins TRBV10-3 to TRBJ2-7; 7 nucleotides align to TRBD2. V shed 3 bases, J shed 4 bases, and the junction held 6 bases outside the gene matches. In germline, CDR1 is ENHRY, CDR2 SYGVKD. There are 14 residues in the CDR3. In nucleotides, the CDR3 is TGTGCCATCAGTGATCTAGCGGACACTTACGAGCAGTACTTC. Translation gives CAISDLADTYEQYF.

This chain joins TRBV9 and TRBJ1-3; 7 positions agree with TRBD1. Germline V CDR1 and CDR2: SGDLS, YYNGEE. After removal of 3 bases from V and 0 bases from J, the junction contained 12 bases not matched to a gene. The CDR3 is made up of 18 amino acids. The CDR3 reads CASSGRQGPALSGNTIYF. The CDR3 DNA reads TGTGCCAGCAGCGGCAGACAGGGTCCAGCTCTCTCTGGAAACACCATATATTTT.

In DNA form, the CDR3 reads TGTGCCAGCAGCCTCCGGGACAGGGGAAATTCACCCCTCCACTTT. This sequence encodes CASSLRDRGNSPLHF. The rearrangement links TRBV6-6 to TRBJ1-6; 10 bases align to TRBD1. The germline CDR1 and CDR2 sequences are MNHNY and SVGAGI (reference sequence). The CDR3 has 15 residues. The V and J ends lost 6 bases and 7 bases, in that order; junction bases with no gene match: 6.

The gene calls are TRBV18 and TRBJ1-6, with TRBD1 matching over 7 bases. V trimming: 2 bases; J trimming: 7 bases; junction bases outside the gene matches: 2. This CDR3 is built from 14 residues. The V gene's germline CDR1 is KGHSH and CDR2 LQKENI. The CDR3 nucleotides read TGTGCCAGCTCACCAGGGACAGAAAATTCACCCCTCCACTTT. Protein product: CASSPGTENSPLHF.

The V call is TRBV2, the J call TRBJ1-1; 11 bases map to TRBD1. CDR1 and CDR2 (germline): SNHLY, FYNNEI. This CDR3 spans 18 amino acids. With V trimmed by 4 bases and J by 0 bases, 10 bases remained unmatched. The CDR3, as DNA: TGTGCCAGCAGTGTTACCCGGGACAGGGGGGGGATGAACACTGAAGCTTTCTTT. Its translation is CASSVTRDRGGMNTEAFF.

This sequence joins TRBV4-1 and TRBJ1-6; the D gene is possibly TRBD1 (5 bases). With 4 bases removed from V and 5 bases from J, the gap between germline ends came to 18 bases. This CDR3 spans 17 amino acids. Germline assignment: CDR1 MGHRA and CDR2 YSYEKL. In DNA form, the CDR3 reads TGCGCCAGCAGCCTCCCCCGCGGGGGGACCGATAATTCACCCCTCCACTTT. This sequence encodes CASSLPRGGTDNSPLHF.

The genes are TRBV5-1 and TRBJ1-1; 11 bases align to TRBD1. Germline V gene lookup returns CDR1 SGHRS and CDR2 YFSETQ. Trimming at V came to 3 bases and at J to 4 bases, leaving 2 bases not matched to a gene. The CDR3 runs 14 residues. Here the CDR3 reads CASSSDRGLTEAFF. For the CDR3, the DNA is TGCGCCAGCAGCTCGGACAGGGGGCTCACTGAAGCTTTCTTT.

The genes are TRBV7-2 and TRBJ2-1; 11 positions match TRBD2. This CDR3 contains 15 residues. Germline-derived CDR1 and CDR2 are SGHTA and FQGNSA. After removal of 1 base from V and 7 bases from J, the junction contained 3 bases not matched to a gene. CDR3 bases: TGTGCCAGCAGCTTAGAACCTAGCGGGAGGAATGAGCAGTTCTTC. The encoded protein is CASSLEPSGRNEQFF.

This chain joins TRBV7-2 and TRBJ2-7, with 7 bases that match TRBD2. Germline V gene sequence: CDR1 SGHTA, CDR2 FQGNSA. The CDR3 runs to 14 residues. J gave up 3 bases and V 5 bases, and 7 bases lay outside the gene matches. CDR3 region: CASSPTGGGYEQYF. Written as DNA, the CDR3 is TGTGCCAGCAGCCCCACGGGGGGAGGCTACGAGCAGTACTTC.

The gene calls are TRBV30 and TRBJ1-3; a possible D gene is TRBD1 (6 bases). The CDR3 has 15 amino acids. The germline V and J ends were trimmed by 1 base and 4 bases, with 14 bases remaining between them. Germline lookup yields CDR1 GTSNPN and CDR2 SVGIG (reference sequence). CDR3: CAWSAGTSDGNTIYF. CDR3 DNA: TGTGCCTGGAGTGCTGGGACATCTGACGGAAACACCATATATTTT. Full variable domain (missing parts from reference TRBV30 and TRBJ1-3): SQTIHQWPATLVQPVGSPLSLECTVEGTSNPNLYWYRQAAGRGLQLLFYSVGIGQISSEVPQNLSASRPQDRQFILSSKKLLLSDSGFYLCAWSAGTSDGNTIYFGEGSWLTVV.